This T cell receptor (beta chain) was captured by sequencing in a study of blood T cell repertoires in COVID-19. This CDR3 has 14 residues. V was shortened by 8 bases and J by 2 bases, with 13 bases between the two germline ends. Germline loops: CDR1 SNHLY, CDR2 FYNNEI. Clones were sequenced by immunoSEQ multiplex PCR, and TCRdb holds only the in-frame ones, with some missing. The sample yields 65,000 to 80,000 clones, 70% to 90% seen once. The origin of this receptor is a man in his forties or fifties with active COVID-19. The chain carries TRBV2 and TRBJ1-5, with D unresolved. Sequenced material: peripheral blood. CDR3 nucleotides: TGTGCCAGCGCAATAGCAGCGGGCAATCAGCCCCAGCATTTT. The encoded protein is CASAIAAGNQPQHF.